This T cell receptor beta chain was retrieved from a study of cytomegalovirus exposure and HLA in healthy donors. The PCR had 60 Vbeta and 13 Jbeta primers. Produced via immunoSEQ multiplex PCR; TCRdb's table is partial and in-frame only. The sample carries 100,000 to 150,000 clones, 75% to 90% recorded once. V was pared by 8 bases and J by 1 base, with 10 bases of the junction left unmatched. The CDR3 is 16 amino acids. Germline loops: CDR1 PRHDT, CDR2 FYEKMQ (reference sequence). The rearrangement joins TRBV13 to TRBJ2-2; 7 nucleotides line up with TRBD2. This clonotype originated in a man between 18 and 35 years old in good health and CMV-seropositive. The specimen sequenced was PBMCs. CDR3 DNA sequence: TGTGCCAGCGGCAAATCCGGGACTAAGAACACCGGGGAGCTGTTTTTT. Translating gives CASGKSGTKNTGELFF.